A single sample is the source of the 26 T cell receptor beta chains below, sequenced in a study of blood T cell repertoires in COVID-19. Profiling relied on immunoSEQ multiplex PCR, and the TCRdb table lists in-frame clones only, not all of them. The sample has approximately 260,000 clones, around 90% seen once. The sample taken for sequencing was peripheral blood. These receptors were taken from a woman in her thirties or forties with acute or convalescent COVID-19.

The gene calls are TRBV10-3 and TRBJ2-1, with 7 positions matching TRBD1. Germline values: CDR1 ENHRY, CDR2 SYGVKD. This CDR3 has 16 amino acids. The ends lost 3 bases at V and 1 base at J; junction bases unmatched: 6. The CDR3: CAISDRSGGSYNEQFF. As DNA, the CDR3 is TGTGCCATCAGTGATAGGTCAGGGGGTTCCTACAATGAGCAGTTCTTC.

The genes are TRBV5-1 and TRBJ1-1, with TRBD1 as a possible D gene (5 bases). CDR1 and CDR2 (germline): SGHRS, YFSETQ. The CDR3 spans 15 residues. Trimming shortened V by 1 base and J by 5 bases, and 15 bases separated the two germline ends. Written as DNA, the CDR3 is TGCGCCAGCAGCTTGTACACAGGTGAAGGGACTGAAGCTTTCTTT. Its protein is CASSLYTGEGTEAFF.

The genes are TRBV15 and TRBJ1-1; maybe TRBD1 (6 bases). The CDR3 totals 16 residues. V lost 0 bases, J lost 1 base, and 12 bases lay in between. Germline CDR1 LNHNV, CDR2 YYDKDF (reference sequence). CDR3 residues: CATSRDLGQANTEAFF. In DNA, the CDR3 is TGTGCCACCAGCAGAGATCTGGGACAAGCGAACACTGAAGCTTTCTTT.

The chain uses TRBV5-1 and TRBJ1-4, with D possibly being TRBD1 (6 bases). There are 14 residues in the CDR3. V was trimmed by 4 bases and J by 4 bases, leaving 11 bases between them. Germline CDR1 SGHRS, CDR2 YFSETQ. The DNA of the CDR3 is TGCGCCAGCAGCGCCGGACAGAGTAATGAAAAACTGTTTTTT. Translating gives CASSAGQSNEKLFF.

This clone was seen a single time. The gene calls are TRBV3-1 (or the pseudogene TRBV3-2) and TRBJ2-3; 10 bases fit TRBD2. The CDR3 spans 14 residues. After removal of 4 bases from V and 3 bases from J, the junction contained 1 base not matched to a gene. Germline CDR1 and CDR2: LGHDT and YNNKEL (reference sequence). CDR3: CASSLAGGTDTQYF. CDR3 DNA: TGTGCCAGCAGCCTAGCGGGGGGAACAGATACGCAGTATTTT.

This chain uses TRBV19 with TRBJ2-1, with 7 bases aligning to TRBD2. J gave up 5 bases and V 1 base, and 14 bases lay outside the gene matches. CDR1 is LNHDA, CDR2 SQIVND, per germline (reference sequence). CDR3 size: 18 residues. The CDR3 here is CASSIGSLGVAGNNEQFF. The CDR3 DNA sequence: TGTGCCAGTAGTATAGGTTCTTTGGGGGTAGCGGGCAACAATGAGCAGTTCTTC.

This clone was seen a few times. V and J are TRBV10-3 and TRBJ1-1; the match to TRBD1 covers 10 bases. V was pared by 4 bases and J by 7 bases, with 12 bases of the junction left unmatched. Germline CDR1 ENHRY, CDR2 SYGVKD. The CDR3 spans 16 residues. The CDR3 nucleotides are TGTGCCATCAGTGGGGGACAGGGGCGTGAGGGGAATGAAGCTTTCTTT. Translation gives CAISGGQGREGNEAFF.

The chain employs TRBV2 and TRBJ1-6; TRBD1 matches 10 bases. CDR1 SNHLY and CDR2 FYNNEI come from the germline V gene. There are 17 residues in the CDR3. Germline trimming cut 5 bases from V and 10 bases from J; bases unmatched to any gene: 14. CDR3 in amino acids: CASSREGQGPLGSPLHF. The CDR3 DNA sequence: TGTGCCAGCAGTCGGGAGGGACAGGGGCCCCTTGGGTCACCCCTCCACTTT.

J is TRBJ2-7 and V is TRBV2; no firm D call. Trimming removed 2 bases from V and 3 bases from J, with 2 bases in between. The CDR3 extends over 11 amino acids. CDR1 is SNHLY and CDR2 is FYNNEI in the germline V gene. CDR3 amino acids: CASSEYYEQYV. CDR3 sequence (DNA): TGTGCCAGCAGTGAATACTACGAGCAGTACGTC.

The rearrangement links TRBV12-3 or TRBV12-4 to TRBJ1-2; no clear D. Trimming cost V 6 bases and J 8 bases, with 10 bases left between them. The CDR3 extends over 11 amino acids. This chain's CDR3 is CASSEGSGYTF. The DNA of the CDR3 is TGTGCCAGCAGCGAGGGAAGCGGCTACACCTTC.

V usage is TRBV6-1 and J usage is TRBJ2-1; TRBD2 matches at 8 bases. The V gene's germline CDR1 is MNHNS and CDR2 SASEGT. The V and J ends lost 2 bases and 8 bases, in that order; junction bases with no gene match: 8. This CDR3 region has 15 residues. The CDR3 region has the DNA TGTGCCAGCAGTGAATTCCAGCGGGGGTACGATGAGCAGTTCTTC. This translates into CASSEFQRGYDEQFF.

Only one count was recorded for this clone. The chain employs TRBV10-1 and TRBJ1-1, with 8 bases identical to TRBD1. Germline CDR1 WNHNN, CDR2 SYGVQD (reference sequence). Unmatched junction bases numbered 8, after V lost 2 bases and J lost 0 bases. The CDR3 has 17 amino acids. For the CDR3, the DNA is TGCGCCAGCAGTGAGGCCGCTGGACAGGGTATGAACACTGAAGCTTTCTTT. Amino acid sequence: CASSEAAGQGMNTEAFF.

The genes are TRBV9 and TRBJ1-1; D unclear. The germline V gene encodes CDR1 SGDLS and CDR2 YYNGEE. Trimming took 0 bases from V and 7 from J, leaving 10 bases between them. CDR3 length equals 13 residues. In DNA form, the CDR3 reads TGTGCCAGCAGCGTAGATGCGGCGAGTGAAGCTTTCTTT. Residues: CASSVDAASEAFF.

This clone showed up just once. The genes are TRBV3-1 (or the pseudogene TRBV3-2) and TRBJ2-3; D might be TRBD2 (6 bases). CDR3 length equals 13 residues. Germline V gene lookup returns CDR1 LGHDT and CDR2 YNNKEL (reference sequence). Trimming cost V 1 base and J 4 bases, with 6 bases left between them. The CDR3 DNA reads TGTGCCAGCAGCCAAGGACTAGCAGATACGCAGTATTTT. Translating gives CASSQGLADTQYF.

This rearrangement joins TRBV18 to TRBJ1-1, with D tentatively TRBD1 (6 bases). This CDR3 spans 18 amino acids. Germline CDR1 reads KGHSH; CDR2 reads LQKENI. Between the trimmed V and J ends, which lost 0 bases and 3 bases, there was a span of 20 bases. The CDR3 nucleotides read TGTGCCAGCTCACCACCAAAAAACAGGCAGGGGCGAGACACTGAAGCTTTCTTT. It translates to CASSPPKNRQGRDTEAFF.

The rearrangement joins TRBV12-5 to TRBJ1-3; 7 nucleotides line up with TRBD1. Trimming removed 1 base from V and 5 bases from J; junction bases left unmatched: 8. Per the germline V gene, CDR1 is LGHNT and CDR2 is FRNRAP. The CDR3 is made up of 16 amino acids. CDR3 coding DNA: TGTGCTAGTGGTTTGGCGCTCCGACAGGGTAGAAACACCATATATTTT. Its protein product is CASGLALRQGRNTIYF.

The rearrangement uses TRBV7-2 and TRBJ1-2, with 7 nucleotides matching TRBD1. The germline gives CDR1 SGHTA, CDR2 FQGNSA. V shed 4 bases and J 4 bases; nucleotides not matched to a gene: 6. The CDR3 is made up of 14 amino acids. The CDR3 coding sequence is TGTGCCAGCAGCTCCTCAGGGGGGAGCTATGGCTACACCTTC. Protein sequence: CASSSSGGSYGYTF. The entire variable domain, with the rest obtained from reference TRBV7-2 and TRBJ1-2, is as follows: GAGVSQSPSNKVTEKGKDVELRCDPISGHTALYWYRQSLGQGLEFLIYFQGNSAPDKSGLPSDRFSAERTGGSVSTLTIQRTQQEDSAVYLCASSSSGGSYGYTFGSGTRLTVV.

The chain uses TRBV3-1 (or the pseudogene TRBV3-2) and TRBJ1-1; unclear D gene. V was trimmed by 1 base and J by 4 bases, leaving 10 bases between them. Germline assignment: CDR1 LGHDT and CDR2 YNNKEL (reference sequence). This CDR3 region has 14 residues. The CDR3 DNA follows: TGTGCCAGCAGCCAAGGAGGGTGGAGCACTGAAGCTTTCTTT. It is translated as CASSQGGWSTEAFF.

The chain recombines TRBV11-2 with TRBJ2-7; TRBD1 is a possible D gene (5 bases). The CDR3 is 13 amino acids. V shed 4 bases and J shed 0 bases, with 7 bases lying between them. The germline V gene has CDR1 SGHAT and CDR2 FQNNGV. CDR3 amino acids: CASSSGHSYEQYV. The CDR3 DNA reads TGTGCCAGCAGCTCAGGACACTCCTACGAGCAGTACGTC.

DNA for the CDR3: TGTGCCAGCAGCTTGGCTACCGGGGAGCTGTTTTTT. The encoded protein is CASSLATGELFF. V and J are TRBV5-5 and TRBJ2-2; D is unresolved. Trimming shortened V by 0 bases and J by 5 bases, and 2 bases separated the two germline ends. This CDR3 is 12 amino acids long. The germline CDR1 and CDR2 sequences are SGHKS and YYEKEE (reference sequence).

This clone showed up just once. The V gene is TRBV14, the J gene TRBJ1-2; D gene unclear. There are 12 residues in the CDR3. Germline V gene sequence: CDR1 SGHDN, CDR2 FVKESK. V gave up 6 bases and J gave up 8 bases, with 13 bases separating them. The CDR3, as DNA: TGTGCCAGCAGTCGGGAGGTTGGGGGCTACACCTTC. This gives the protein CASSREVGGYTF.

V gene TRBV7-2 combines with J gene TRBJ2-4; 8 nucleotides match TRBD2. This CDR3 has 16 residues. V gave up 1 base and J gave up 4 bases; unmatched junction bases: 6. Germline lookup yields CDR1 SGHTA and CDR2 FQGNSA. DNA for the CDR3: TGTGCCAGCAGCTTAGGTGGCGGGGGGCTTAAAAACATTCAGTACTTC. Translation gives CASSLGGGGLKNIQYF.

The chain uses TRBV24-1 and TRBJ1-2; D gene unclear. This CDR3 has 14 residues. With 5 bases removed from V and 2 bases from J, the gap between germline ends came to 11 bases. Germline V gene lookup returns CDR1 KGHDR and CDR2 SFDVKD. CDR3 coding DNA: TGTGCCACCAGTGGCCCAGTCTTCAACTATGGCTACACCTTC. It is translated as CATSGPVFNYGYTF.

The rearrangement uses TRBV5-1 and TRBJ1-2, with D tentatively TRBD1 (6 bases). The CDR3 has 14 residues. CDR1 SGHRS and CDR2 YFSETQ come from the germline V gene. With 0 bases removed from V and 4 bases from J, the gap between germline ends came to 10 bases. In DNA, the CDR3 is TGCGCCAGCAGCTTGGAGGTCAGGGGCTATGGCTACACCTTC. This encodes CASSLEVRGYGYTF.

The J gene is TRBJ1-2, the V gene TRBV6-6; D remains ambiguous. The germline gives CDR1 MNHNY, CDR2 SVGAGI (reference sequence). Trimming took off 5 bases at V and 0 bases at J, with 19 bases between the two ends. This CDR3 region has 17 residues. The CDR3 DNA sequence: TGTGCCAGCAGTCTAGGTGGTTTACAGTACGCTAACTATGGCTACACCTTC. It specifies CASSLGGLQYANYGYTF.

This clone appeared a single time. The genes are TRBV7-8 and TRBJ2-1; 7 bases agree with TRBD1. Germline V gene lookup returns CDR1 SGHVS and CDR2 FQNEAQ. With 4 bases clipped from V and 2 bases from J, the junction kept 5 bases outside the gene matches. There are 15 residues in the CDR3. The CDR3 region has the DNA TGTGCCAGCAGCTCCTCCGGGACAGCCTACAATGAGCAGTTCTTC. It is translated as CASSSSGTAYNEQFF.